This is a list of T cell receptor beta chains from one sample in a study of control samples from healthy donors and cancer patients. Here immunoSEQ multiplex PCR was the method, and the copy in TCRdb shows in-frame clones only, minus some. The table records under 200,000 clones, around 90% of them present only once. The specimen was blood. These receptors all stem from a woman in her thirties in good health. CDR3s include the opening cysteine and the closing phenylalanine or tryptophan. The order of the fields is J gene, V gene, CDR3 protein.

>TRBJ2-7|TRBV6-5
CASSYGRGYEQYF
>TRBJ2-1|TRBV24-1
CATSDADGSSYNEQFF
>TRBJ2-5|TRBV5-1
CASSRDGTQETQYF
>TRBJ1-5|TRBV24-1
CATSPGFNNQPQHF
>TRBJ2-2|TRBV7-9
CASSLAEELFF
>TRBJ1-6|TRBV30
CAWSIQINSPLHF
>TRBJ2-7|TRBV19
CASSMAGTGGYEQYF
>TRBJ2-3|TRBV19
CASSIAEGPGDTQYF
>TRBJ2-3|TRBV28
CASSLDETGTQYF
>TRBJ2-1|TRBV5-1
CASSTGLEDNEQFF
>TRBJ2-7|TRBV7-9
CASSALNPTQEQYF
>TRBJ2-1|TRBV27
CASSFERKLYNEQFF
>TRBJ1-1|TRBV29-1
CSVAMQERVAFF
>TRBJ1-4|TRBV12-3/TRBV12-4
CASIRGPNEKLFF
>TRBJ1-3|TRBV5-1
CASSLDRASGNTIYF
>TRBJ1-1|TRBV2
CASSVGANQAFF
>TRBJ1-1|TRBV30
CAWSGPGLPSGAFF
>TRBJ2-7|TRBV28
CASSFLYEQYF
>TRBJ1-1|TRBV6-5
CASRRGSGFSAFF
>TRBJ2-1|TRBV27
CASSPWTRYNEQFF
>TRBJ2-7|TRBV13
CASSTGTSGSRGYEQYF
>TRBJ1-1|TRBV6-5
CASSYMDGTEAFF
>TRBJ1-2|TRBV9
CASSPAPHGYTF
>TRBJ1-1|TRBV16
CASSRDRNTEAFF
>TRBJ1-4|TRBV5-5
CASSLSAAEKLFF
>TRBJ1-1|TRBV24-1
CATATATEAFF
>TRBJ1-2|TRBV5-5
CASSLGGLGNGYTF
>TRBJ2-2|TRBV24-1
CATRGGTGELFF